This TCR beta chain was retrieved from a study of blood T cells in healthy people across ages. The study's findings and limits: Age brought a roughly linear fall in TCR beta diversity measured per million T cells.

Turning to this clonotype: The antigen is unknown.

Samples had at least 6 million PBMCs isolated from them. V was pared by 6 bases and J by 2 bases, with 21 bases between. The germline V gene encodes CDR1 SGHTA and CDR2 FQGNSA. The CDR3 sequence is 17 residues long. For the second PCR, which ran for 7 to 11 cycles, a sample-barcoded 5' primer and a J-beta primer mix were used. A template-switch adaptor that had 12 random nucleotides put a tag on each cDNA molecule. TCRdb itself ran the 5' RACE reads through MiXCR, one entry per CDR3 protein. The table lists approximately 580,000 distinct CDR3 sequences, around 24% of them singletons. These data were also reused for a study on T cells of mothers and their children. This second study notes: The output of TCR recombination is shaped by thymic selection similarly in related and unrelated pairs.

Sequencing input: blood. The sequence came from a boy younger than 18 in good health. V is TRBV7-2 and J is TRBJ2-3, with unresolved D. The chain's CDR3 is CASRTHSGGIVTDTQYF. The CDR3 DNA sequence: TGTGCCAGCAGGACCCACTCAGGCGGTATTGTCACAGATACGCAGTATTTT.